This T cell receptor (beta chain) originates from a study of beta chain features in type 1 diabetes (dated by TCRdb to the late 2010s). Broadly, across the study: Mean age, gender distribution, total cell number and subset yield were not different between patients and healthy donors. A total of about 110,000,000 sorted cells were examined across all samples, and a strong correlation was observed between cell number per subset and RNA yield. In the study, recently diagnosed type 1 diabetes patients and matched healthy donors were compared on the TCRB repertoires of their sorted circulating CD4+ T cell subsets. Whereas all 30 or so donors provided naive and central memory subsets, regulatory and stem cell-like memory subsets were isolated from just 8 patients and about eight healthy donors. What the work shows at the level of the full study, not this receptor alone: Shorter templates might have been favored by PCR, but patient and control samples were amplified and corrected together, so both groups would have been affected equally by any skew. Because the HLA sub-analyses included only small numbers of individuals, any influence of HLA type on TCRB rearrangement was left unresolved. Naive, central memory and regulatory TCRB repertoires appeared to be more similar among patients than among healthy donors. At VDJ recombination sites, type 1 diabetes patients had fewer insertions and more deleted nucleotides, which implies abnormalities in thymic rearrangement. Because cDNA rather than genomic DNA was sequenced, highly expressing activated cells could have been over-represented, although no difference in activation and CD3 levels was found between groups. In all four CD4+ subsets, TCRB CDR3 length was moderately but significantly shorter in type 1 diabetes patients.

Each donor gave one peripheral blood draw, roughly 110 mL on average, collected into heparinised tubes. A BD FACSAria II was used to sort naive, central memory, regulatory and stem cell-like memory CD4+ T cells with a panel that included CD45RO, CCR7, CD25, CD127, CD95 and CD27. Purity was above 95% for every sorted population. PBMCs were separated immediately by Lymphoprep density gradient centrifugation and were stained directly, without being cultured. To minimize batch effects, samples were stained and sorted in pairs, one healthy donor with one patient per experiment. The entire amount of isolated RNA was reverse transcribed using the High Capacity cDNA Reverse Transcription Kit, so the sequenced TCRB transcripts were expressed ones. Deep immunoSEQ sequencing was applied to naive, central memory and regulatory T cell samples, giving an average of approximately 3.8 million total reads per sample. Sorted cells were lysed in RLT buffer, and RNA was extracted using DNase-treated RNeasy Micro or Mini kits according to cell number. To prevent cross-contamination, every cell subset was processed on its own, while patient and healthy donor samples were processed together. The immunoSEQ multiplex PCR was used to amplify TCRB sequences from cDNA, yielding 87-bp fragments that span the CDR3 region. The amplicons were sequenced using the Illumina HiSeq platform. The study's own analysis went as follows. Synthetic template baselines were used to correct PCR bias computationally, reads within Hamming distance 2 were collapsed together, and singletons that could not be merged were discarded. By aligning reads against IMGT, V, D and J genes, CDR3 length, and insertions or deletions at six rearrangement sites were assigned. Within each subset, clonotype counts were normalized to sorted cell number, after which true diversity and Gini coefficients were computed with the tcR R package. The overlap coefficient, calculated on TCRB nucleotide sequences, was used to measure repertoire sharing. As a proxy for the pre-selection repertoire, out-of-frame TCRB sequences from naive cells were analyzed. TCRdb retrieved this table from immuneACCESS and kept in-frame rearrangements only. Not all clones are present; in checked studies, unresolved V genes account for under half, and no reason is known for the remainder. V and J calls and clone size are as listed in that table; D and trimming were resolved from the DNA. Counted in this sample were 250,000 or so clones; approximately 15% of them appeared once. The ten largest make up roughly 0.02% of the sample.

Comment on this clone: The clone's antigen remains unknown. Base qualities were left out, and no much larger clone turns up one base away.

From the cysteine through the phenylalanine, the CDR3 covers 18 amino acids. The read is trimmed to its CDR3 DNA, 54 bases read in frame from base 1. Via the germline V gene (reference sequence), CDR1 is SGHNT and CDR2 YYREEE. Unmatched junction bases come to 9, with V trimmed by 1 base and J by 0 bases. Sequenced: naive CD4+ T cells from blood. Sample cell subset or site, as interpreted from the label and publication: true naive CD4+ T cells. This clonotype was obtained from a man aged 25 to 40 with type 1 diabetes. The rearrangement joined TRBV5-4 to TRBJ2-7; the central 11 bases match TRBD2. The DNA sequence is TGTGCCAGCAGCTTGCGTCCTAGCGGGAGGTTCCCCTCCTACGAGCAGTACTTC. This yields the protein CASSLRPSGRFPSYEQYF.